The 6 T cell receptor beta chains in this list originate from one sample, sequenced in a study of T cells expressing NK-cell markers. Following a re-call of the 5' RACE reads, TCRdb has one entry per CDR3 protein and lacks DNA. The sample table sets out approximately 460,000 distinct CDR3 sequences. Sequenced input: blood T cells: a sorted CD56 or NKG2C T cell subset, CD4+ or CD8+ T cells, or bulk PBMC T cells (not recorded which). Receptors were obtained from a woman aged 18-70 years in good health.

The V and J genes are TRBV11-1 and TRBJ2-2; TCRdb lists TRBD1, though no DNA is available to test this call. From germline, CDR1 is SGHAT and CDR2 FQDESV (reference sequence). The CDR3 extends over 19 amino acids. The CDR3 sequence: CASSRTRRSAGGDTGELFF.

The V and J genes are TRBV19 and TRBJ2-2. The CDR3 is 12 amino acids. The germline gives CDR1 LNHDA, CDR2 SQIVND (reference sequence). CDR3 amino acids: CATLEITGELFF.

The V and J genes are TRBV7-9 and TRBJ1-1. The germline CDR1 and CDR2 sequences are SEHNR and FQNEAQ (reference sequence). The CDR3 has 12 amino acids. This chain's CDR3 is CASSFEYTEAFF.

The V gene is TRBV6-2 or TRBV6-3, the J gene TRBJ1-1. Germline lookup yields CDR1 MNHEY and CDR2 SVGEGT. This CDR3 comprises 13 residues. The CDR3: CASSLDRYTEAFF.

The chain couples TRBV7-3 to TRBJ1-2; the TCRdb call, TRBD1, lacks DNA for checking. CDR3 length: 14 residues. CDR1 SGHTA and CDR2 FQGTGA come from the germline V gene. The CDR3 spells CASSLAPTGGGYTF.

This chain uses TRBV7-2 with TRBJ2-1; TCRdb calls TRBD2, which cannot be checked without DNA. Germline CDR1 and CDR2: SGHTA and FQGNSA. The CDR3 is made up of 18 amino acids. The CDR3 region is CASSRHSPSSGGADEQFF.